One T cell receptor (beta chain) is described in this entry. This sample is drawn from a study of blood T cell repertoires in COVID-19. Study details: The United States, Italy and Spain were the sources of the acute and convalescent COVID-19 samples. Sources were T cells, B-cell-depleted T cells, or PBMCs; the material itself was cDNA or gDNA.

As processed by the authors: Reference gene primer amplification in the assay estimated nucleated cell counts. Measured with immunoSEQ multiplex PCR; TCRdb has only the in-frame clones, and not every one. The V and J calls and clone size are taken from that table; D and trimming were inferred from the DNA. The repertoire has 50,000 to 55,000 clones, 89% of them found once; the top ten carry roughly 5.3%. The CDR3 contains 15 residues. Germline V gene lookup returns CDR1 LNHDA and CDR2 SQIVND (reference sequence). J lost 5 bases, V lost 4 bases, and 5 bases had no gene match. This sequence was found in a man aged 60 to 69 with active COVID-19. The rearrangement links TRBV19 to TRBJ2-2; 9 bases line up with TRBD2. Sequenced: peripheral blood. This CDR3 is CASSTAGGGTGELFF. Here the CDR3 DNA reads TGTGCCAGTAGTACAGCGGGAGGCGGGACCGGGGAGCTGTTTTTT.